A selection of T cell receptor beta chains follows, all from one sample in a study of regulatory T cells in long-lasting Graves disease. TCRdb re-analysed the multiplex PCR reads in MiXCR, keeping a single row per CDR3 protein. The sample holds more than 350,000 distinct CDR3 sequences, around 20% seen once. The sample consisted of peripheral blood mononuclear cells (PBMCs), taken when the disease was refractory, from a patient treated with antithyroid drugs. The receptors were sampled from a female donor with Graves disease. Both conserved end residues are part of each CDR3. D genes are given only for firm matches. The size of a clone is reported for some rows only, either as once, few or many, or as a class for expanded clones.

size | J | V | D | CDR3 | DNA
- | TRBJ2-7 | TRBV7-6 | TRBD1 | CASSSFHGTGGYEQYF | TGTGCCAGCAGCTCATTCCACGGGACAGGGGGCTACGAGCAGTACTTC
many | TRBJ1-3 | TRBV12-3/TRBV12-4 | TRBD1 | CASSIPFLTGIGGNTIYF | TGTGCCAGCAGTATCCCATTCCTGACAGGGATCGGTGGAAACACCATATATTTT
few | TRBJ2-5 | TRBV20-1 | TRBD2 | CSARPGLGGETQYF | TGCAGTGCTAGACCAGGACTAGGCGGAGAGACCCAGTACTTC
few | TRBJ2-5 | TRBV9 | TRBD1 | CASSSRTGGGGETQYF | TGTGCCAGCAGCTCACGGACAGGGGGAGGAGGAGAGACCCAGTACTTC
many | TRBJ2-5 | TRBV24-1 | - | CATSDPGRVETQYF | TGTGCCACCAGTGATCCCGGCCGCGTCGAGACCCAGTACTTC
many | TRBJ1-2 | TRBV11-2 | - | CASSLELRNGYTF | TGTGCCAGCAGCTTAGAACTACGGAATGGCTACACCTTC
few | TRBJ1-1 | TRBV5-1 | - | CASSLWDGPEAFF | TGCGCCAGCAGCTTATGGGACGGGCCTGAAGCTTTCTTT
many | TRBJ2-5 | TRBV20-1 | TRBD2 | CSVKKPLAGVTETQYF | TGCAGTGTTAAGAAGCCTCTAGCGGGAGTAACAGAGACCCAGTACTTC
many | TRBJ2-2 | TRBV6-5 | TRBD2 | CASSYSRGSGRSFTGELFF | TGTGCCAGCAGTTACTCACGAGGTAGCGGGAGAAGTTTCACCGGGGAGCTGTTTTTT
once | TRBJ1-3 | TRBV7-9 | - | CASSSGTSRNTIYF | TGTGCCAGCAGCTCCGGAACCTCTCGGAACACCATATATTTT
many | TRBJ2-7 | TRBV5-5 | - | CASSFTTDMLYEQYF | TGTGCCAGCAGCTTCACTACGGACATGCTCTACGAGCAGTACTTC
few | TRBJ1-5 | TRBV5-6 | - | CASSGPGRNSNQPQHF | TGTGCCAGCAGCGGTCCGGGACGTAATAGCAATCAGCCCCAGCATTTT
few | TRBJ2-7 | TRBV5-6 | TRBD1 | CASSLTGGFLLQEQYF | TGTGCCAGCAGCTTGACAGGGGGCTTTCTACTACAGGAGCAGTACTTC
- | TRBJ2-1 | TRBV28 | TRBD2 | CASTQIWGTTEKSSYNEQFF | TGTGCCAGCACCCAGATCTGGGGGACTACCGAAAAGAGCTCCTACAATGAGCAGTTCTTC
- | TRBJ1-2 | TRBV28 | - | CASSLSSGVEGYTF | TGTGCCAGCAGTTTAAGTTCAGGGGTCGAGGGCTACACCTTC
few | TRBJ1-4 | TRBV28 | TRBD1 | CASSSTGTGREKLFF | TGTGCCAGCAGTTCGACCGGGACAGGGAGGGAAAAACTGTTCTTT
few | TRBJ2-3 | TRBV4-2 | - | CASIKGTGITDTQYF | TGTGCCAGCATTAAAGGAACGGGGATCACAGATACGCAGTATTTT
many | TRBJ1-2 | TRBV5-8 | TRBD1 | CASSDRGVNYGYTF | TGTGCCAGCAGCGACAGGGGAGTTAACTATGGCTACACCTTC
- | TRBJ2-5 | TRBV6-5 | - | CASSYRDLSRKTQYF | TGTGCCAGCAGTTACCGGGACCTCAGTAGGAAGACCCAGTACTTC
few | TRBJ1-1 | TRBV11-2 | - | CASSLAGGPEEAFF | TGTGCCAGCAGCTTGGCGGGGGGCCCGGAAGAAGCTTTCTTT
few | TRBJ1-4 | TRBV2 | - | CASCVQVGTEKLFF | TGTGCCAGTTGCGTTCAAGTGGGTACTGAAAAACTGTTTTTT
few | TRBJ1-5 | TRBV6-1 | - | CASTEGQPDQPQHF | TGTGCCAGCACCGAGGGGCAGCCCGATCAGCCCCAGCATTTT
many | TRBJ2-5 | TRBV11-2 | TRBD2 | CASSLGLAGEETQYF | TGTGCCAGCAGCTTAGGACTAGCGGGAGAAGAGACCCAGTACTTC
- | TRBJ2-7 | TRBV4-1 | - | CASSQDQGGGVAEQYF | TGCGCCAGCAGCCAAGATCAGGGTGGAGGGGTGGCCGAGCAGTACTTC
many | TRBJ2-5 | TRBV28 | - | CASSLAEETQYF | TGTGCCAGCAGCTTAGCCGAAGAGACCCAGTACTTC
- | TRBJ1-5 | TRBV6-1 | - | CASSPGVASHSNQPQHF | TGTGCCAGCAGTCCAGGGGTCGCGTCACATAGCAATCAGCCCCAGCATTTT
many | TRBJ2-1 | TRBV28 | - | CASSLSNGRRSYNEQFF | TGTGCCAGCAGTTTAAGTAATGGCAGGAGGTCCTACAATGAGCAGTTCTTC
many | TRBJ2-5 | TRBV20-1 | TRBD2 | CSASRTSGKETQYF | TGCAGTGCTTCTAGGACTAGCGGGAAGGAGACCCAGTACTTC
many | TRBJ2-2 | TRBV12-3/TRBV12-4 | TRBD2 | CASTGLAGGANTGELFF | TGTGCCAGCACCGGACTAGCGGGAGGGGCGAACACCGGGGAGCTGTTTTTT
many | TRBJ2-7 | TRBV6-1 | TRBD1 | CASNRGQGQAGEQYF | TGTGCCAGCAATAGGGGCCAAGGACAGGCTGGCGAGCAGTACTTC
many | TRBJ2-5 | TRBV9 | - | CASSVEDAFSQETQYF | TGTGCCAGCAGCGTAGAGGACGCGTTCTCCCAAGAGACCCAGTACTTC
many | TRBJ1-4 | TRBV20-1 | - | CSARLWVLGANEKLFF | TGCAGTGCTAGGCTTTGGGTCTTGGGAGCTAATGAAAAACTGTTTTTT
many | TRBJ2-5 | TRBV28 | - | CASSFGGVRQETQYF | TGTGCCAGCAGTTTTGGTGGAGTCCGGCAAGAGACCCAGTACTTC
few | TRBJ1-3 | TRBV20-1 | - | CSARISSGNTIYF | TGCAGTGCTAGAATAAGCTCTGGAAACACCATATATTTT
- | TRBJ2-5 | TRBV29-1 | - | CSARGNDRETQYF | TGCAGCGCCAGAGGGAACGATAGGGAGACCCAGTACTTC
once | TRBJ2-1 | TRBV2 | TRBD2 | CASGLTSGSGNEQFF | TGTGCCAGCGGGTTGACTAGCGGGAGCGGTAATGAGCAGTTCTTC
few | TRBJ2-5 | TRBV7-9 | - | CASSLNDGSVRETQYF | TGTGCCAGCAGCTTAAACGACGGCTCAGTAAGAGAGACCCAGTACTTC
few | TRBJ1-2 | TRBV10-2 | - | CASSEPTASYGYTF | TGCGCCAGCAGTGAGCCTACAGCTAGCTATGGCTACACCTTC
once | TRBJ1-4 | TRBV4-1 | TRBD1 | CASSQEGTGGEKLFF | TGCGCCAGCAGCCAAGAGGGGACAGGGGGTGAAAAACTGTTTTTT
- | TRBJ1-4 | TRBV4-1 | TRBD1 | CASSQQDRGWEKLFF | TGCGCCAGCAGCCAACAAGACAGGGGATGGGAAAAACTGTTTTTT
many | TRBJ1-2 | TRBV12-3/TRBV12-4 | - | CASSFGTVANYGYTF | TGTGCCAGCAGTTTCGGGACGGTGGCTAACTATGGCTACACCTTC
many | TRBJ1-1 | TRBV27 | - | CASRLRQENTEAFF | TGTGCCAGCAGGCTTCGACAGGAGAACACTGAAGCTTTCTTT
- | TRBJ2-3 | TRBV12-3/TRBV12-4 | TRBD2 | CASSSRSGMRADTQYF | TGTGCCAGCAGTTCCCGTAGCGGGATGAGGGCAGATACGCAGTATTTT
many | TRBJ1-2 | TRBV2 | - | CASSVEGSRGYTF | TGTGCCAGCAGTGTCGAAGGGTCGCGGGGCTACACCTTC
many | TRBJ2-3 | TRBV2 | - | CASSEAGSTDTQYF | TGTGCCAGCAGTGAAGCCGGAAGCACAGATACGCAGTATTTT
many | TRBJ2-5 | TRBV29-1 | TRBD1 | CSVGGDRGETQYF | TGCAGCGTTGGGGGGGACAGGGGAGAGACCCAGTACTTC
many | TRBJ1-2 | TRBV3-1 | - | CASSPQANYGYTF | TGTGCCAGCAGCCCCCAAGCTAACTATGGCTACACCTTC
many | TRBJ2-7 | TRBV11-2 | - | CASSLEYTYEQYF | TGTGCCAGCAGCTTAGAGTACACCTACGAGCAGTACTTC
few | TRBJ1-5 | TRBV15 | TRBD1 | CATSKGQAIGGWHF | TGTGCCACCAGCAAGGGACAGGCCATTGGAGGGTGGCATTTT
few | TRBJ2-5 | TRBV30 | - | CAWSVDSSGETQYF | TGTGCCTGGAGTGTAGACTCAAGCGGCGAGACCCAGTACTTC
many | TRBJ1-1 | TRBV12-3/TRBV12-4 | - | CASSLFPGGVREAKAFF | TGTGCCAGCAGTTTATTTCCAGGCGGGGTTCGGGAAGCGAAAGCTTTCTTT
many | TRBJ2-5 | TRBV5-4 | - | CASSLAYQETQYF | TGTGCCAGCAGCTTGGCTTACCAAGAGACCCAGTACTTC
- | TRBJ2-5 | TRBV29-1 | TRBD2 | CSVGGAGGETQYF | TGCAGCGTAGGTGGAGCGGGAGGGGAGACCCAGTACTTC
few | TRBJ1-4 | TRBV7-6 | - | CASSFTSATNEKLFF | TGTGCCAGCAGCTTTACCTCTGCAACTAATGAAAAACTGTTTTTT
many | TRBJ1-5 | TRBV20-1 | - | CSARGGKGRNQPQHF | TGCAGTGCTAGAGGTGGCAAGGGTCGCAATCAGCCCCAGCATTTT
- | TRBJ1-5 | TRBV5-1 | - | CASSLGPGDSNQPQHF | TGCGCCAGCAGCTTGGGGCCAGGGGATAGCAATCAGCCCCAGCATTTT
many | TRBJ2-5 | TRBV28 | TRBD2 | CASSSPGLSQETQYF | TGTGCCAGCAGTTCCCCGGGACTATCACAAGAGACCCAGTACTTC
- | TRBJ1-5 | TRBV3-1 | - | CASSQDRGLGSQPQHF | TGTGCCAGCAGCCAAGATCGGGGGTTGGGAAGTCAGCCCCAGCATTTT